The 6 T cell receptor beta chains below all came from one sample that was sequenced in a study of molecular identifiers for immune sequencing clone quantification. In TCRdb, the PCR reads were re-called with MiXCR into one record per CDR3 protein. Of some 650,000 distinct CDR3 sequences in the sample, roughly 21% are singletons; the top ten hold 0.75% to 0.95%. What was sequenced was naive CD8+ T cells from blood, with Jurkat cell RNA spiked in. Sample subset: FACS-sorted CD8+CD4-CCR7+CD45RA+ naive T cells. These receptors were taken from a human donor in good health. Some libraries in this study had Jurkat cell RNA spiked in.

This clonotype appeared many times. V and J are TRBV4-2 and TRBJ2-7, with D unclear. The CDR3 runs to 14 residues. V lost 1 base and J 4 bases, leaving 11 bases between the germline ends. Germline V CDR1 and CDR2: LGHNA, YNFKEQ. CDR3 coding DNA: TGTGCCAGCAGCCAAGGGGAATTAGGGTACGAGCAGTACTTC. It is translated as CASSQGELGYEQYF.

This clonotype occurred many times. The genes are TRBV28 and TRBJ2-5; a weak D match, TRBD1 (5 bases). The CDR3 sequence is 15 residues long. From germline, CDR1 is MDHEN and CDR2 SYDVKM. The V and J ends lost 8 bases and 0 bases respectively, with 16 bases between them. The CDR3 sequence is CASSPQGRNQETQYF. CDR3 in DNA: TGTGCCAGCTCCCCCCAGGGCAGAAACCAAGAGACCCAGTACTTC.

Note on this clonotype: One base away lies a much larger clone, so this may be a sequencing read error. This chain links TRBV12-3 or TRBV12-4 with TRBJ1-1; 10 bases align to TRBD1. CDR3 size: 16 residues. The CDR3 loop is CASSLVVGTGDTAAFF. CDR3 in DNA: TGTGCCAGCAGTTTAGTGGTTGGGACAGGGGACACTGCAGCTTTCTTT.

About this clonotype itself: It may be a read error: a sequence one base away is much more abundant. This chain uses TRBV10-3 with TRBJ2-5; TRBD1 aligns across 11 bases. CDR1 and CDR2 (germline): ENHRY, SYGVKD. The CDR3 is 15 residues long. The CDR3 region has the DNA TGTGCCATCAATTACCCGGACAGGGGGCAAGAGACCCTGTACTTC. This sequence encodes CAINYPDRGQETLYF.

This clonotype was seen at least ten times. The chain employs TRBV4-3 and TRBJ2-3; TRBD2 aligns across 8 bases. Germline V gives CDR1 LGHNA, CDR2 YSLEER. The CDR3 runs 17 residues. V was clipped by 1 base and J by 0 bases; unmatched bases: 6. CDR3 protein: CASSQGLAGLSTDTQYF. The CDR3 region has the DNA TGCGCCAGCAGCCAAGGATTAGCGGGACTAAGCACAGATACGCAGTATTTT.

V and J are TRBV27 and TRBJ1-2; no reliable D call. Trimming pared 11 bases from V and 10 bases from J, leaving 17 bases between. The length of the CDR3 is 11 residues. The V gene's germline CDR1 is MNHEY and CDR2 SMNVEV (reference sequence). CDR3 DNA sequence: TGTGCCGGTCTCAGAGGTCCCGACTACACCTTC. It yields the protein CAGLRGPDYTF.